The clone carrying this T cell receptor beta chain occurred a few times. Its antigen remains unknown. The data belong to a study of T-cell memory formation after mild COVID-19. For the study at large: The TCR clusters were mostly specific to one donor. Broader study findings: Second-wave clones reaching peak frequency on day 37 lacked confirmed SARS-CoV-2 specificity. Some clones that responded were present in memory (sampled pre-infection), which suggests cross-reactive memory joined.

J lost 3 bases, V lost 4 bases, and 9 bases had no gene match. Germline CDR1 is SEHNR and CDR2 is FQNEAQ (reference sequence). The CDR3 has 15 amino acids. Constant-segment primers served in 5'RACE that generated TCR alpha and TCR beta cDNA libraries bearing sample barcodes and UMIs. Each CDR3 protein is one row after TCRdb ran MiXCR on the 5' RACE reads. The sample consists of roughly 240,000 distinct CDR3 sequences, less than 20% of them appearing once. The chain has TRBV7-9 and TRBJ2-7, with 7 bases aligning to TRBD1. This sequence was found in an adult woman who had mild COVID-19 (a few samples of this study predate the infection). Cell type and time point are not known. The sample was PBMCs or a T cell subset sorted from them (not recorded which). In DNA form, the CDR3 reads TGTGCCAGCAGCTCTCGTACCGGGACAGACTACGAGCAGTACTTC. It translates to CASSSRTGTDYEQYF.